The 17 T cell receptor beta chains given below trace back to one sample, sequenced in a study of T-cell reconstitution after alpha-beta-depleted transplantation in children. Unique molecular identifiers were built into the TCRbeta library. Via MiXCR, TCRdb re-called the PCR reads, giving one row per CDR3 protein. The table lists around 680,000 distinct CDR3 sequences, roughly 15% of them singletons, with about 1.1% in the top ten. This material consisted of PBMCs from the stem cell graft donor, taken from the stem cell graft. These receptors originate from a human donor who donated a stem cell graft to a child with acute myeloid leukemia.

This clonotype was picked up many times. The genes are TRBV20-1 and TRBJ1-4; D is ambiguous. The CDR3 sequence is 12 residues long. CDR1 is DFQATT and CDR2 is SNEGSKA in the germline V gene (reference sequence). The V and J ends lost 7 bases and 0 bases respectively, with 6 bases between them. The chain's CDR3 is CSGRATNEKLFF. CDR3 bases: TGCAGTGGGCGGGCAACTAATGAAAAACTGTTTTTT.

This clonotype was counted only a few times. J is TRBJ1-2 and V is TRBV7-9; 10 nucleotides align to TRBD1. This CDR3 is 16 amino acids long. The junction had 6 bases not matched to a gene; V was cut back by 5 bases and J by 0 bases. CDR1 is SEHNR, CDR2 FQNEAQ, per germline (reference sequence). The CDR3 reads CASSLTGGVANYGYTF. The CDR3 DNA sequence: TGTGCCAGCAGCCTGACAGGGGGCGTCGCTAACTATGGCTACACCTTC.

The chain combines TRBV5-1 with TRBJ2-1; TRBD1 might be the D (6 bases). Germline CDR1 SGHRS, CDR2 YFSETQ. The CDR3 is made up of 16 amino acids. Trimming left V 1 base short and J 6 bases short, with 17 bases between. The CDR3 is CASSLYSTGVLNEQFF. The CDR3 bases are TGCGCCAGCAGCTTGTACTCGACAGGAGTCCTCAATGAGCAGTTCTTC. Full variable domain (rest looked up from reference TRBV5-1 and TRBJ2-1): KAGVTQTPRYLIKTRGQQVTLSCSPISGHRSVSWYQQTPGQGLQFLFEYFSETQRNKGNFPGRFSGRQFSNSRSEMNVSTLELGDSALYLCASSLYSTGVLNEQFFGPGTRLTVL.

V usage is TRBV6-1 and J usage is TRBJ2-2; D uncertain. The CDR3 extends over 15 amino acids. Trimming pared 6 bases from V and 0 bases from J, leaving 11 bases between. The germline gives CDR1 MNHNS, CDR2 SASEGT. The CDR3 here is CASRERPSNTGELFF. The DNA for the CDR3 is TGTGCCAGCAGGGAGAGGCCCTCGAACACCGGGGAGCTGTTTTTT.

The gene calls are TRBV18 and TRBJ2-7, with a tentative D call TRBD1 (5 bases). CDR1 and CDR2 from the germline V gene are KGHSH and LQKENI. V was shortened by 0 bases and J by 3 bases, with 18 bases between the two germline ends. The CDR3 is made up of 17 amino acids. CDR3 sequence reads: CASSPPVTVQVNYEQYV. CDR3 in DNA: TGTGCCAGCTCACCACCGGTCACTGTACAGGTTAACTACGAGCAGTACGTC.

This clonotype was counted only a few times. V is TRBV5-1 and J is TRBJ2-2; D possibly corresponds to TRBD2 (6 bases). V lost 0 bases and J 6 bases, leaving 15 bases between the germline ends. Germline lookup yields CDR1 SGHRS and CDR2 YFSETQ. This CDR3 contains 16 residues. Here the CDR3 reads CASSLAEGWLSGELFF. CDR3 in DNA: TGCGCCAGCAGCTTGGCGGAGGGATGGCTTTCCGGGGAGCTGTTTTTT.

The table lists this clonotype with a few counts. The chain joins TRBV20-1 to TRBJ1-6; the match to TRBD1 covers 7 bases. The ends lost 0 bases at V and 8 bases at J; junction bases unmatched: 10. Germline CDR1 and CDR2: DFQATT and SNEGSKA (reference sequence). The CDR3 extends over 16 amino acids. The CDR3 bases are TGCAGTGCTAGAGAACACACCGGGACAGCTTATTCACCCCTCCACTTT. It is translated as CSAREHTGTAYSPLHF.

This clonotype was counted between two and nine times. The V call is TRBV9, the J call TRBJ1-1; TRBD1 agrees at 7 bases. Germline CDR1 SGDLS, CDR2 YYNGEE. CDR3 length equals 16 residues. V dropped 0 bases and J dropped 0; count of bases not matched to a gene: 5. The CDR3 here is CASSVDPTGMNTEAFF. In DNA form, the CDR3 reads TGTGCCAGCAGCGTAGACCCGACAGGGATGAACACTGAAGCTTTCTTT.

Here the CDR3 DNA reads TGTGCCAGCAGTGAATTTGCGGGACAACAATACGAGCAGTACTTC. Residues: CASSEFAGQQYEQYF. The chain couples TRBV25-1 to TRBJ2-7, with D perhaps being TRBD1 or TRBD2 (6 bases each). V lost 1 base to trimming and J lost 4 bases, with 14 bases between them. This CDR3 contains 15 residues. Germline CDR1 MGHDK, CDR2 SYGVNS.

This clonotype came up many times. The chain couples TRBV29-1 to TRBJ2-7; D gene unclear. V lost 1 base, J lost 7 bases, and 14 bases lay in between. From germline, CDR1 is SQVTM and CDR2 ANQGSEA. The CDR3 totals 13 residues. CDR3 residues: CSVEGLGLEEQYF. As DNA, the CDR3 is TGCAGCGTTGAAGGTTTAGGGCTGGAAGAGCAGTACTTC.

Ten or more counts support this clonotype. This chain joins TRBV20-1 and TRBJ1-3; unclear D gene. CDR3 size: 15 residues. Trimming took 6 bases from V and 0 from J, leaving 15 bases between them. Germline V gene sequence: CDR1 DFQATT, CDR2 SNEGSKA (reference sequence). CDR3 loop: CSAVTRASSGNTIYF. The DNA for the CDR3 is TGCAGTGCCGTTACTAGGGCCAGCTCTGGAAACACCATATATTTT.

There are many counts of this clonotype. The rearrangement links TRBV20-1 to TRBJ2-1; TRBD2 agrees at 9 bases. CDR3 length equals 13 residues. Germline V CDR1 and CDR2: DFQATT, SNEGSKA (reference sequence). Unmatched junction bases numbered 5, after V lost 5 bases and J lost 6 bases. This CDR3 is CSAGGLAFNEQFF. CDR3 nucleotide sequence: TGCAGTGCTGGGGGACTAGCCTTCAATGAGCAGTTCTTC.

V is TRBV13 and J is TRBJ2-1; TRBD2 is a possible D gene (6 bases). Trimming took 4 bases from V and 7 from J, leaving 14 bases between them. CDR1 PRHDT and CDR2 FYEKMQ come from the germline V gene (reference sequence). This CDR3 has 14 amino acids. The CDR3 region has the DNA TGTGCCAGCAGCTCGGGGGTAGCTCGGAATGAGCAGTTCTTC. Its translation is CASSSGVARNEQFF.

The rearrangement joins TRBV7-9 to TRBJ2-7; 8 bases agree with TRBD1. With V trimmed by 5 bases and J by 2 bases, 8 bases remained unmatched. The CDR3 has 15 amino acids. Germline CDR1 SEHNR, CDR2 FQNEAQ (reference sequence). The CDR3 region is CASSHQGTGTYEQYF. Written as DNA, the CDR3 is TGTGCCAGCAGCCACCAAGGGACAGGCACCTACGAGCAGTACTTC.

This clonotype has a count of ten or more. The gene calls are TRBV29-1 and TRBJ2-1; TRBD1 aligns across 7 bases. CDR1 is SQVTM and CDR2 is ANQGSEA in the germline V gene. V was pared by 5 bases and J by 6 bases, with 4 bases of the junction left unmatched. The CDR3 contains 12 residues. The DNA for the CDR3 is TGCAGCGTTACCCGACAGGGCAATGAGCAGTTCTTC. As protein: CSVTRQGNEQFF.

The rearrangement links TRBV4-3 to TRBJ2-1, with TRBD2 identical over 9 bases. The germline gives CDR1 LGHNA, CDR2 YSLEER. The V segment lost 4 bases and the J segment 2 bases; nucleotides outside the gene matches: 3. This CDR3 contains 15 residues. The CDR3, as DNA: TGCGCCAGCAGCCCGACTAGCGGTCCCTACAATGAGCAGTTCTTC. Translated, it gives CASSPTSGPYNEQFF.

The CDR3: CASTGPPPEQFF. CDR3 coding DNA: TGTGCCAGCACCGGACCGCCCCCTGAGCAGTTCTTC. The genes are TRBV7-6 and TRBJ2-1; D uncertain. The CDR3 spans 12 residues. Germline assignment: CDR1 SGHVS and CDR2 FNYEAQ. V lost 7 bases and J lost 9, with 13 bases in between.